This T cell receptor beta chain was captured in a study of OX40 agonist ivuxolimab in advanced cancers. About the research overall: Prior anti-PD-1, anti-PD-L1 or anti-CTLA-4 therapy did not bar entry, and more than 35% had some.

Trimming removed 0 bases at V and 5 bases at J, with 23 bases between. Germline assignment: CDR1 SGHRS and CDR2 YFSETQ. This CDR3 contains 18 residues. Profiled with immunoSEQ multiplex PCR; TCRdb holds only in-frame clones, not every one. Here the sample spans about 60,000 clones, around 90% being singletons. Only one count was recorded for this clone. Source: CD4+ or CD8+ T cells sorted from blood, taken in a trial of the OX40 agonist ivuxolimab. This TCR derives from an adult with an advanced solid tumor such as melanoma, head and neck, liver or kidney cancer. This chain connects TRBV5-1 to TRBJ2-5; D is unresolved. CDR3 in amino acids: CASSLARMAPIRRETQYF. The CDR3, as DNA: TGCGCCAGCAGCTTGGCCCGGATGGCGCCAATCCGGCGGGAGACCCAGTACTTC.